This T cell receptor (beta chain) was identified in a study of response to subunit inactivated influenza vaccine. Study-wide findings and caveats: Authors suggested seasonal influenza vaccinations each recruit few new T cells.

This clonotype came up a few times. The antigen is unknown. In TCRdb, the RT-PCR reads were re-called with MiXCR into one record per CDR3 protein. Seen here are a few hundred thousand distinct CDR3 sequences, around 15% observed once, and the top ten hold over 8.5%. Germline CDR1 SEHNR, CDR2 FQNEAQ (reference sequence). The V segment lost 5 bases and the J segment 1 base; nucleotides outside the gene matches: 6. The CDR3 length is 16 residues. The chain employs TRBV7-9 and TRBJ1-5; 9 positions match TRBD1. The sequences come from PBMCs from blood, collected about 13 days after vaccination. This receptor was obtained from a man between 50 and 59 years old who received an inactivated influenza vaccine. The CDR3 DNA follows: TGTGCCAGCAGCATGGGACAGGGAGTCAGCAATCAGCCCCAGCATTTT. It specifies CASSMGQGVSNQPQHF.